The following is a T cell receptor beta chain sequence with its context. Its antigen remains unidentified. Qualities for individual bases were not recorded, and no much larger clone is one base off. Using the deep immunoSEQ assay, TCR CDR3 regions were amplified from genomic DNA by multiplex PCR. For each cell subset, the extracted genomic DNA was distributed evenly across all wells of several immunoSEQ 96-well plates, and each plate served as one replicate. For sorted subsets, about 210 ng of genomic DNA, equivalent to about 30,000 T cell genomes, went into each replicate PCR. The purified libraries were quantified using a Qubit 3.0 fluorometer, sized with a Bioanalyzer 2100, and then quantified again using the KAPA Library Quantification kit. Every immunoSEQ 96-well plate was sequenced on a separate single-read 150-cycle Illumina NextSeq 550 flow cell. Concerning the study's data processing: Because the immunoSEQ output held only junctional sequences and lacked quality scores, the filtering could not match the filtering applied to full-length reads. Sequences were annotated with PyIR, a Python wrapper for IgBLAST v1.9, and V/J genes and CDR3 were assigned using IMGT germline references. Any read was removed if the V/J assignment was weak (E-value above 1e-6), the CDR3 was missing, or the read contained stop codons, out-of-frame junctions, or ambiguous translated residues. V3J clonotypes were defined by identical inferred V gene, J gene, and CDR3 amino acid sequence. Percentage overlap between repertoires was computed as shared unique clonotypes divided by the size of the smaller repertoire. Repertoire richness was assessed with RTK rarefaction, the Chao1 estimator, and Recon v2.1 estimates of unobserved clonotypes. Generation probabilities were computed with OLGA for all TCRbeta clonotypes obtained by the gDNA method from four donors. TCRdb holds this immuneACCESS table with in-frame rearrangements only. Some clones are missing; in checked studies, unresolved V genes explain under half, and the rest has no known cause. D and trimming come from the DNA, and the V and J calls and clone size come from that table. In all, the sample holds approximately 320,000 clones, and about nine tenths of those were seen once. The ten largest clones add up to around 15% of the sample.

The data were obtained in a study of shared clonotypes between healthy human individuals (dated by TCRdb to 2020 to 2022). About the full investigation: The cohort comprised two women and three men aged 18 to 49 years. For each donor, CD4 naive and CD4 memory were each run on three plates, CD8 naive on two plates, and CD8 memory on one plate. Libraries were prepared and TCR repertoires were sequenced by different laboratories using diverse techniques, in order to increase sequencing depth and limit assay-specific biases. The study deeply sequenced blood TCR repertoires of about five healthy adults to estimate repertoire size and the extent of clonotype sharing between individuals. Leukapheresis yielded between about 0.8 and 9.5 billion PBMCs per donor.

The donors were healthy, HIV-negative adults who had no recently reported acute infections or vaccinations. Only Caucasian adults living in Nashville, Tennessee, USA were represented among the donors. CD8 memory samples consisted of magnetically selected CD45RO+ cells combined with CCR7-negative CD45RA+ effector memory (TemRA) cells. After blood collection by leukapheresis, PBMCs were isolated using Ficoll-Histopaque density gradient centrifugation and then cryopreserved in the vapor phase of liquid nitrogen. Analytical flow cytometry was used to check the purity and quantity of each magnetically sorted T cell population. Each sorted fraction had its genomic DNA isolated and then quantified by UV absorbance on a Nanodrop 2000c. What the work shows at the level of the full study, not this receptor alone: Roughly 5% of naive CD4, roughly 3.5% of naive CD8, approximately 2% of memory CD4, and more than 0.35% of memory CD8 clonotypes were shared across four donors. Based on pairwise subsampling, the degree of clonotype sharing among donors was expected to be affected by sequencing depth. Larger estimated clonotype richness was generally found for naive subsets than for memory subsets. The genetic and exposure-history diversity represented was limited by the small number of donors. Clonotypes shared by all four sorted-subset donors showed higher generation probabilities than non-shared clonotypes. Only blood was sampled, and tissue TCR repertoires likely differ from those in blood. Even with the large sequencing depth, rarefaction of the sorted-subset datasets indicated that sequencing was incomplete.

Its CDR3 holds 16 amino acids, cysteine through phenylalanine. The CDR3 DNA has 48 bases and is translated from base 1. V is pruned by 3 bases and J by 4 bases, leaving 5 bases of the junction without a gene match. CDR1 SEHNR and CDR2 FQNEAQ were looked up in the germline V gene (reference sequence). This sequence was found in a man between 18 and 29 years old in good health. Sequencing was carried out using memory CD8+ T cells sorted from blood. This specimen's cell subset or site label, per the study, means: CD45RO+ cells pooled with CCR7-negative TemRA cells. The chain employs TRBV7-9 and TRBJ2-3; 12 junctional bases match TRBD2. The CDR3 protein sequence reads: CASSFRLAGVADTQYF. The DNA sequence follows: TGTGCCAGCAGCTTCCGACTAGCGGGGGTTGCAGATACGCAGTATTTT.